Each of the 8 T cell receptor beta chains below was sequenced from the same sample in a study of cytomegalovirus exposure and HLA in healthy donors. The PCR contained 60 Vbeta and 13 Jbeta primers. Libraries were prepared by immunoSEQ multiplex PCR; TCRdb keeps only in-frame clonotypes and omits some of them. The sample yields over 150,000 clones, about 83% seen once. The material sequenced was PBMCs. The receptors were gathered from a girl aged 5-17 years in good health and CMV-seropositive.

In DNA form, the CDR3 reads TGCGCCAGCAGCCCGAGAGTAACCACCGGGGAGCTGTTTTTT. Translated, it gives CASSPRVTTGELFF. The chain is built from TRBV5-1 and TRBJ2-2; D remains unclear. Germline V lookup: CDR1 SGHRS, CDR2 YFSETQ. The CDR3 totals 14 residues. Trimming removed 4 bases at V and 4 bases at J, with 11 bases between.

The chain is built from TRBV5-4 and TRBJ1-1, with D possibly TRBD1 on 6 matching bases. V was trimmed by 3 bases and J by 1 base, leaving 10 bases between them. Germline V gene sequence: CDR1 SGHNT, CDR2 YYREEE (reference sequence). The CDR3 spans 14 residues. Written as DNA, the CDR3 is TGTGCCAGCAGCTCGAAGACAGGGAACACTGAAGCTTTCTTT. Its translation is CASSSKTGNTEAFF.

V and J are TRBV27 and TRBJ2-7; D gene uncertain. CDR1 and CDR2 from the germline V gene are MNHEY and SMNVEV (reference sequence). This CDR3 region has 13 residues. Trimming pared 2 bases from V and 2 bases from J, leaving 7 bases between. CDR3 bases: TGTGCCAGCAGTTTAGAGCCTACCTACGAGCAGTACTTC. Translated, it gives CASSLEPTYEQYF.

The chain recombines TRBV9 with TRBJ2-1, with TRBD2 identical over 8 bases. The CDR3 length is 15 residues. J lost 4 bases, V lost 3 bases, and 6 bases had no gene match. Germline V gives CDR1 SGDLS, CDR2 YYNGEE. The CDR3 loop reads CASSDSGGPYNEQFF. The DNA for the CDR3 is TGTGCCAGCAGCGACAGCGGGGGTCCTTACAATGAGCAGTTCTTC.

This chain joins TRBV27 and TRBJ1-2; D perhaps matches TRBD1 (5 bases). Germline V gives CDR1 MNHEY, CDR2 SMNVEV (reference sequence). The CDR3 contains 15 residues. V gave up 7 bases and J gave up 6 bases, with 21 bases separating them. Here the CDR3 reads CASTEYPGRVDGYTF. In DNA form, the CDR3 reads TGTGCCAGCACCGAATACCCCGGCAGGGTTGATGGCTACACCTTC.

The table lists this clone with a few counts. CDR3 DNA sequence: TGTGCCAGCAGTGGGGGGGATCCGCGAAATCAGCCCCAGCATTTT. Protein sequence: CASSGGDPRNQPQHF. This sequence joins TRBV6-1 and TRBJ1-5; TRBD1 might be the D (5 bases). The CDR3 contains 15 residues. The V gene lost 4 bases and the J gene lost 4 bases, with 14 bases spanning the gap. Germline lookup yields CDR1 MNHNS and CDR2 SASEGT.

The chain is built from TRBV7-2 and TRBJ1-2, with D possibly being TRBD1 (5 bases). V was trimmed by 5 bases and J by 5 bases, leaving 15 bases between them. This CDR3 spans 14 amino acids. CDR1 is SGHTA and CDR2 is FQGNSA in the germline V gene. CDR3 nucleotide sequence: TGTGCCAGCAGCCGGGGAGGGACCCCTTATGGCTACACCTTC. Protein product: CASSRGGTPYGYTF. Together with reference TRBV7-2 and TRBJ1-2, the CDR3 gives the full variable domain: GAGVSQSPSNKVTEKGKDVELRCDPISGHTALYWYRQSLGQGLEFLIYFQGNSAPDKSGLPSDRFSAERTGGSVSTLTIQRTQQEDSAVYLCASSRGGTPYGYTFGSGTRLTVV.

The chain carries TRBV5-1 and TRBJ2-3, with TRBD2 matching over 12 bases. Germline V gives CDR1 SGHRS, CDR2 YFSETQ. The CDR3 has 17 amino acids. The junction had 4 bases not matched to a gene; V was cut back by 1 base and J by 1 base. The CDR3 loop reads CASSLFASGGGTDTQYF. For the CDR3, the DNA is TGCGCCAGCAGCTTGTTCGCTAGCGGGGGGGGCACAGATACGCAGTATTTT.